Below, 4 T cell receptor beta chains from the same sample are listed, as sequenced in a study of T cells in Graves' hyperthyroidism and ophthalmopathy. It was RNA transcripts that yielded the amplified TCR beta CDR3 regions. Using the HTBI primer set, a first-round RT-PCR was run on the TCR CDR3. Each CDR3 protein is one row after TCRdb ran MiXCR on the multiplex PCR reads. Among 150,000 to 200,000 distinct CDR3 sequences listed, 8% to 9.5% were seen once. Sequencing used blood. These receptors all come from a woman under 30 with Graves' hyperthyroidism that later progressed to Graves' ophthalmopathy.

The V call is TRBV12-3 or TRBV12-4, the J call TRBJ2-3; a weak D match, TRBD2 (5 bases). The CDR3 has 14 amino acids. The V gene lost 3 bases and the J gene lost 9 bases, with 16 bases spanning the gap. CDR3 region: CASSLDGLTGTQYF. Written as DNA, the CDR3 is TGTGCCAGCAGTTTGGACGGCCTGACGGGGACGCAGTATTTT.

V gene TRBV28 combines with J gene TRBJ2-7; D is uncertain. Germline lookup yields CDR1 MDHEN and CDR2 SYDVKM. The V end was cut by 3 bases, the J end by 6 bases, with 12 bases between. The CDR3 runs to 13 residues. The CDR3 nucleotides read TGTGCCAGCAGTTTGGGCACTTCGGGCGAGCAGTACTTC. Translated, it gives CASSLGTSGEQYF. The full variable domain, its missing parts supplied by reference TRBV28 and TRBJ2-7, is DVKVTQSSRYLVKRTGEKVFLECVQDMDHENMFWYRQDPGLGLRLIYFSYDVKMKEKGDIPEGYSVSREKKERFSLILESASTNQTSMYLCASSLGTSGEQYFGPGTRLTVT.

The table lists this clonotype with many counts. The chain has TRBV7-9 and TRBJ2-7; possibly TRBD1 or TRBD2 for D (5 bases each). This CDR3 has 16 residues. Trimming shortened V by 1 base and J by 2 bases, and 15 bases separated the two germline ends. Germline V gene lookup returns CDR1 SEHNR and CDR2 FQNEAQ (reference sequence). The CDR3 nucleotides are TGTGCCAGCAGCTTAGTTGTCCGGGACCGGCCCTACGAGCAGTACTTC. Its protein product is CASSLVVRDRPYEQYF.

This clonotype was seen at least ten times. The V call is TRBV5-1, the J call TRBJ1-2, with 7 bases matching TRBD1. Germline CDR1 SGHRS, CDR2 YFSETQ. J lost 3 bases, V lost 5 bases, and 4 bases had no gene match. This CDR3 is 13 amino acids long. Here the CDR3 DNA reads TGCGCCAGCAGTCAACAGGGGTACTATGGCTACACCTTC. Residues: CASSQQGYYGYTF. Complete variable domain (other parts from reference TRBV5-1 and TRBJ1-2): KAGVTQTPRYLIKTRGQQVTLSCSPISGHRSVSWYQQTPGQGLQFLFEYFSETQRNKGNFPGRFSGRQFSNSRSEMNVSTLELGDSALYLCASSQQGYYGYTFGSGTRLTVV.